The T cell receptor (beta chain) described here comes from a study of vaccination effects on CD4 cells after COVID-19. Ahead of sequencing, the ViraFEST assay grew antigen-specific CD4+ T cells using viral peptide pools. At the end of less than 12 days of culture, CD4+ T cells were isolated. Everyone in the study got two shots of either the BNT162b2 or mRNA-1273 vaccine. No vaccinee had earlier SARS-CoV-2 infection, and nucleocapsid antibodies were negative. A few million PBMC were seeded per well and grown in the presence of about 9.5 IU/ml IL-2 and 8.5 to 10 ug/ml peptides. Days 3 and 7 saw half the medium replaced with IL-2 medium. Study-wide results and limits: Late post-vaccination, clones induced by infection and those induced by vaccine underwent marked clonal contraction.

In germline, CDR1 is SNHLY, CDR2 FYNNEI. Trimming stripped 7 bases from V and 3 bases from J, with 16 bases between. CDR3 length: 14 amino acids. In the case of this clone: The antigen is undetermined.

This table comes from immunoSEQ multiplex PCR, and its TCRdb copy is limited to in-frame clones, with some not included. The sample has about 72,000 clones; about 86% are singletons. The sequence was collected from a human donor who received a COVID-19 vaccine. The chain links TRBV2 to TRBJ2-7; TRBD2 is a possible D gene (7 bases). The sequences come from CD4+ T cells from PBMCs cultured with HCoV-229E spike peptides, collected after COVID-19 vaccination. Here the CDR3 reads CASTFGGQIYEQYV. For the CDR3, the DNA is TGTGCCAGCACCTTCGGGGGGCAGATCTACGAGCAGTACGTC.